The 29 T cell receptor beta chains below come from one sample, sequenced in a study of blood T cell repertoires in COVID-19 (TCRdb year 2020). Receptors were amplified or captured by the immunoSEQ multiplex PCR assay. The immuneACCESS repertoire file appears here via TCRdb, limited to in-frame rearrangements. These files lack a portion of the clones; in checked studies, under half of the deficit traces to unresolved V genes, and the cause of the others is not known. The sample table shows hundreds of thousands of clones, and roughly 91% are seen once. Of the sample, just under 9.5% is held by the ten largest clones. Sequencing input: PBMCs or T cells enriched from blood (not recorded which). Receptor source: a woman in her thirties who had recovered from COVID-19.

The V call is TRBV7-9, the J call TRBJ1-3; D is possibly TRBD1 (6 bases). Trimming took off 0 bases at V and 2 bases at J, with 14 bases between the two ends. The CDR3 has 17 amino acids. Per germline, CDR1 SEHNR and CDR2 FQNEAQ (reference sequence). CDR3: CASSLALVRGAGNTIYF. In DNA, the CDR3 is TGTGCCAGCAGCTTAGCGCTGGTCAGGGGAGCTGGAAACACCATATATTTT. The whole variable domain, filled in from reference TRBV7-9 and TRBJ1-3, reads DTGVSQNPRHKITKRGQNVTFRCDPISEHNRLYWYRQTLGQGPEFLTYFQNEAQLEKSRLLSDRFSAERPKGSFSTLEIQRTEQGDSAMYLCASSLALVRGAGNTIYFGEGSWLTVV.

The gene calls are TRBV7-9 and TRBJ2-7, with 10 bases identical to TRBD1. The CDR3 covers 13 residues. Looked up from germline, CDR1 is SEHNR and CDR2 is FQNEAQ (reference sequence). J was trimmed by 3 bases and V by 8 bases; bases with no gene match: 4. The CDR3 protein is CASSGQGVYEQYF. CDR3 coding DNA: TGTGCCAGCTCAGGACAGGGGGTCTACGAGCAGTACTTC.

The chain couples TRBV9 to TRBJ2-3, with 7 bases lining up with TRBD1. Germline CDR1 reads SGDLS; CDR2 reads YYNGEE. V lost 5 bases and J lost 6; bases outside the gene matches: 18. The CDR3 is 17 amino acids. The CDR3 sequence is CASSGFDREWGVDTQYF. In DNA, the CDR3 is TGTGCCAGCAGTGGATTCGACAGGGAGTGGGGCGTGGATACGCAGTATTTT. The complete variable domain, with remaining parts taken from reference TRBV9 and TRBJ2-3, reads DSGVTQTPKHLITATGQRVTLRCSPRSGDLSVYWYQQSLDQGLQFLIQYYNGEERAKGNILERFSAQQFPDLHSELNLSSLELGDSALYFCASSGFDREWGVDTQYFGPGTRLTVL.

The chain carries TRBV10-3 and TRBJ2-7; 9 bases align to TRBD1. Germline trimming cut 2 bases from V and 4 bases from J; bases unmatched to any gene: 3. This CDR3 spans 14 amino acids. Germline V gene data show CDR1 as ENHRY and CDR2 as SYGVKD. The CDR3 DNA is TGTGCCATCAGTGAGAGGGACAGGGAATACGAGCAGTACTTC. As protein: CAISERDREYEQYF.

Only one count was recorded for this clone. V and J are TRBV28 and TRBJ2-6; no clear D gene. The V gene lost 4 bases and the J gene lost 0 bases, with 13 bases spanning the gap. Germline V gene data show CDR1 as MDHEN and CDR2 as SYDVKM. The CDR3 contains 17 residues. As DNA, the CDR3 is TGTGCCAGCAGTTCCCCAGAGGCTTTCTCTGGGGCCAACGTCCTGACTTTC. Protein: CASSSPEAFSGANVLTF.

The sample holds a few counts of this clone. The chain couples TRBV5-5 to TRBJ1-4; TRBD1 is a possible D gene (5 bases). Germline-derived CDR1 and CDR2 are SGHKS and YYEKEE (reference sequence). V lost 1 base and J lost 6, with 19 bases in between. The CDR3 consists of 17 residues. The CDR3 is CASSLRGLTSRDEKLFF. In nucleotides, the CDR3 is TGTGCCAGCAGCTTGCGGGGACTTACTTCTAGGGATGAAAAACTGTTTTTT.

V usage is TRBV19 and J usage is TRBJ1-1, with D possibly matching TRBD1 (6 bases). The CDR3 is 16 amino acids. Trimming shortened V by 6 bases and J by 3 bases, and 20 bases separated the two germline ends. Germline CDR1 is LNHDA and CDR2 is SQIVND (reference sequence). This CDR3 reads CASSSARGGIYTEAFF. The CDR3, as DNA: TGTGCCAGTAGCTCGGCGCGGGGGGGCATATACACTGAAGCTTTCTTT.

The chain carries TRBV3-1 (or the pseudogene TRBV3-2) and TRBJ1-2, with D perhaps TRBD1 (5 bases). Germline-derived CDR1 and CDR2 are LGHDT and YNNKEL (reference sequence). Deletions cut 4 bases from V and 4 bases from J, with 7 bases between. The CDR3 totals 12 residues. The CDR3 DNA reads TGTGCCAGCAGCCGACAGCCCTATGGCTACACCTTC. This translates into CASSRQPYGYTF.

This clone has more than one count but fewer than ten. The rearrangement links TRBV27 to TRBJ1-6; unclear D gene. The CDR3 length is 13 residues. Germline assignment: CDR1 MNHEY and CDR2 SMNVEV (reference sequence). V was cut by 5 bases and J by 10 bases, with 12 bases left in between. CDR3 nucleotide sequence: TGTGCCAGCAGTCCCCCTCGGAGGTCACCCCTCCACTTT. It translates to CASSPPRRSPLHF.

This clone was counted a few times. The rearrangement links TRBV7-9 to TRBJ2-7; TRBD1 matches at 7 bases. The germline CDR1 and CDR2 sequences are SEHNR and FQNEAQ (reference sequence). The V segment lost 4 bases and the J segment 1 base; nucleotides outside the gene matches: 7. The CDR3 length is 15 residues. The DNA for the CDR3 is TGTGCCAGCAGCTGGCCCGGGACAGATTCCTACGAGCAGTACTTC. The encoded protein is CASSWPGTDSYEQYF. Full variable domain (outside the CDR3, taken from reference TRBV7-9 and TRBJ2-7): DTGVSQNPRHKITKRGQNVTFRCDPISEHNRLYWYRQTLGQGPEFLTYFQNEAQLEKSRLLSDRFSAERPKGSFSTLEIQRTEQGDSAMYLCASSWPGTDSYEQYFGPGTRLTVT.

CDR3 in DNA: TGTGCCAGCAGCAAGGGGGCAGGCACTGAAGCTTTCTTT. Its translation: CASSKGAGTEAFF. The genes are TRBV12-3 or TRBV12-4 and TRBJ1-1, with 7 bases identical to TRBD1. The CDR3 runs 13 residues. V was pared by 6 bases and J by 4 bases, with 5 bases of the junction left unmatched.

The chain carries TRBV6-5 and TRBJ2-7; D possibly corresponds to TRBD2 (6 bases). CDR1 is MNHEY and CDR2 is SVGAGI in the germline V gene. The V gene lost 2 bases and the J gene lost 5 bases, with 19 bases spanning the gap. CDR3 length equals 16 residues. The CDR3 loop reads CASSYRGPLALNEQYF. The CDR3 nucleotides are TGTGCCAGCAGTTACAGGGGTCCGCTAGCGCTTAACGAGCAGTACTTC.

The chain is built from TRBV10-1 and TRBJ1-1; D gene uncertain. The V end lost 5 bases, the J end lost 2 bases, and 12 bases lay between the germline ends. The CDR3 is 14 amino acids. The germline gives CDR1 WNHNN, CDR2 SYGVQD (reference sequence). The CDR3 region is CASSLASGNTEAFF. Here the CDR3 DNA reads TGCGCCAGCAGTTTGGCCTCAGGAAACACTGAAGCTTTCTTT.

The chain is built from TRBV3-1 (or the pseudogene TRBV3-2) and TRBJ2-1; 8 nucleotides align to TRBD2. CDR3 size: 17 residues. Unmatched junction bases numbered 12, after V lost 4 bases and J lost 4 bases. The germline V gene has CDR1 LGHDT and CDR2 YNNKEL (reference sequence). This chain's CDR3 is CASSRRRGTSSYNEQFF. In DNA, the CDR3 is TGTGCCAGCAGCCGCAGAAGAGGGACTAGTTCTTACAATGAGCAGTTCTTC.

As regards this clone: At one end, the junction sequence differs from germline, possibly due to a read error. The chain employs TRBV27 and TRBJ1-1; 7 nucleotides agree with TRBD1. The CDR3 sequence is 16 residues long. Germline values: CDR1 MNHEY, CDR2 SMNVEV (reference sequence). The CDR3 loop is CASRFLAQGVPTEAFF. The CDR3 DNA reads as TGTGCCAGCCGTTTTTTGGCGCAGGGGGTCCCTACTGAAGCTTTCTTT.

The J gene is TRBJ2-1, the V gene TRBV5-1; the D is unclear. This CDR3 is 17 amino acids long. The germline CDR1 and CDR2 sequences are SGHRS and YFSETQ. The V gene lost 0 bases and the J gene lost 0 bases, with 13 bases spanning the gap. CDR3 amino acids: CASSLVGTPSSYNEQFF. The CDR3 bases are TGCGCCAGCAGCTTGGTGGGCACCCCGAGCTCCTACAATGAGCAGTTCTTC.

The chain employs TRBV6-2 or TRBV6-3 and TRBJ1-2, with 7 bases that match TRBD1. After removal of 5 bases from V and 4 bases from J, the junction contained 13 bases not matched to a gene. The V gene's germline CDR1 is MNHEY and CDR2 SVGEGT. This CDR3 is built from 16 residues. The CDR3 bases are TGTGCCAGCAGTCATAATGACAGGGTTGACGGCTATGGCTACACCTTC. Residues: CASSHNDRVDGYGYTF.

This clone was picked up a small number of times. V gene TRBV13 combines with J gene TRBJ1-1; possible D gene TRBD1, 6 bases. With 5 bases removed from V and 8 bases from J, the gap between germline ends came to 18 bases. The CDR3 covers 14 residues. CDR1 is PRHDT and CDR2 is FYEKMQ in the germline V gene (reference sequence). Written as DNA, the CDR3 is TGTGCCAGCAGCCTAATCCCGGACAGCAAAGAAGCTTTCTTT. Residues: CASSLIPDSKEAFF.

This chain links TRBV6-5 with TRBJ2-1, with TRBD2 identical over 7 bases. The CDR3 contains 15 residues. CDR1 and CDR2 (germline): MNHEY, SVGAGI. V trimming: 8 bases; J trimming: 4 bases; junction bases outside the gene matches: 11. CDR3 DNA sequence: TGTGCCAGCGCCCCCGGGGGGTTGGGTTACAATGAGCAGTTCTTC. This codes for CASAPGGLGYNEQFF.

V usage is TRBV28 and J usage is TRBJ2-5; 8 nucleotides agree with TRBD1. V gave up 6 bases and J gave up 1 base; unmatched junction bases: 10. The CDR3 spans 16 residues. From germline, CDR1 is MDHEN and CDR2 SYDVKM. The CDR3 sequence: CASSRTPGQGQETQYF. In DNA, the CDR3 is TGTGCCAGCAGCCGAACGCCCGGACAGGGCCAAGAGACCCAGTACTTC.

This clone was recorded once. The CDR3 spells CASDTDLRDSPLHF. The CDR3 nucleotides read TGTGCCAGTGATACGGACTTAAGAGATTCACCCCTCCACTTT. The chain employs TRBV19 and TRBJ1-6; D is undetermined. Germline assignment: CDR1 LNHDA and CDR2 SQIVND (reference sequence). The CDR3 loop spans 14 amino acids. Trimming stripped 8 bases from V and 8 bases from J, with 16 bases between.

The V and J genes are TRBV5-1 and TRBJ2-7; perhaps TRBD2 as D (6 bases). V was trimmed by 0 bases and J by 4 bases, leaving 11 bases between them. From germline, CDR1 is SGHRS and CDR2 YFSETQ. There are 14 residues in the CDR3. CDR3 residues: CASSLGLGGYEQYF. The CDR3, as DNA: TGCGCCAGCAGCTTGGGACTAGGAGGATACGAGCAGTACTTC. The entire variable domain, with the rest obtained from reference TRBV5-1 and TRBJ2-7, is as follows: KAGVTQTPRYLIKTRGQQVTLSCSPISGHRSVSWYQQTPGQGLQFLFEYFSETQRNKGNFPGRFSGRQFSNSRSEMNVSTLELGDSALYLCASSLGLGGYEQYFGPGTRLTVT.

The chain employs TRBV6-1 and TRBJ2-2; 7 bases map to TRBD1. Germline V gene lookup returns CDR1 MNHNS and CDR2 SASEGT. The trim removed 2 bases at V and 6 bases at J, leaving 9 bases unmatched. The CDR3 totals 16 residues. CDR3 sequence: CASSELIGGSAGELFF. The DNA of the CDR3 is TGTGCCAGCAGTGAATTAATAGGGGGCTCGGCCGGGGAGCTGTTTTTT.

The genes are TRBV14 and TRBJ1-1; D perhaps matches TRBD1 (5 bases). Germline CDR1 is SGHDN and CDR2 is FVKESK. The germline V and J ends were trimmed by 5 bases and 0 bases, with 19 bases remaining between them. This CDR3 region has 17 residues. In DNA form, the CDR3 reads TGTGCCAGCAGCTCCCGCGAGGCAGGGTTTGTGAACACTGAAGCTTTCTTT. Translating it yields CASSSREAGFVNTEAFF.

The chain carries TRBV5-6 and TRBJ1-4; weak D call: TRBD1 (6 bases). V was clipped by 2 bases and J by 3 bases, with 11 bases between them. Germline assignment: CDR1 SGHDT and CDR2 YYEEEE. The CDR3 spans 15 residues. The CDR3 DNA follows: TGTGCCAGCAGCTTTTCCGGGACACCTAATGAAAAACTGTTTTTT. This codes for CASSFSGTPNEKLFF.

V and J are TRBV4-3 and TRBJ1-2; D is perhaps TRBD1 (6 bases). This CDR3 has 16 residues. Trimming left V 0 bases short and J 6 bases short, with 17 bases between. Germline CDR1 LGHNA, CDR2 YSLEER. CDR3 in DNA: TGCGCCAGCAGCCAAGATACCGGGGGGCGTCGAAATGGCTACACCTTC. Encoded protein: CASSQDTGGRRNGYTF.

V usage is TRBV6-5 and J usage is TRBJ1-1; weak D call: TRBD1 (6 bases). Trimming took off 6 bases at V and 3 bases at J, with 14 bases between the two ends. Germline V gives CDR1 MNHEY, CDR2 SVGAGI. CDR3 length equals 14 residues. The CDR3 loop is CASSLLQGYTEAFF. DNA for the CDR3: TGTGCCAGCAGCTTACTACAGGGATACACTGAAGCTTTCTTT.

V gene TRBV6-2 or TRBV6-3 combines with J gene TRBJ2-5, with 7 bases fitting TRBD1. Trimming removed 5 bases from V and 4 bases from J; junction bases left unmatched: 4. Germline V gene lookup returns CDR1 MNHEY and CDR2 SVGEGT. CDR3 length: 13 amino acids. CDR3 coding DNA: TGTGCCAGCAGTGTACAGGGGCGAGAGACCCAGTACTTC. Translated: CASSVQGRETQYF.

The table lists this clone with a count of one. The V call is TRBV7-9, the J call TRBJ2-2; D is undetermined. V lost 1 base to trimming and J lost 3 bases, with 6 bases between them. Germline V gives CDR1 SEHNR, CDR2 FQNEAQ (reference sequence). CDR3 size: 14 residues. The CDR3 coding sequence is TGTGCCAGCAGCTTAGATTCGGACACCGGGGAGCTGTTTTTT. Encoded protein: CASSLDSDTGELFF.